This TCR beta chain was retrieved from a study of PD-1 blockade in classical Hodgkin lymphoma (dated by TCRdb to the early 2020s). Describing the broader study: To define a peripheral blood immune signature of response to PD-1 blockade in classical Hodgkin lymphoma, the study combined TCR beta sequencing with CyTOF. Broad study findings and their caveats: Trial patients achieving complete response had baseline diversity similar to newly diagnosed patients, whereas partial responders and progressors had significantly lower diversity. Baseline TCR diversity was reported to be lower in newly diagnosed patients than in healthy donors and to be lower still in relapsed/refractory patients. The study covered only a single clinical trial cohort, and the causes of the repertoire differences, possibly disease activity or prior therapy, were still not defined. Lower diversity was observed in patients in whom nivolumab was started less than 1 year after ASCT, and these patients were excluded from later analyses so that confounding by immune reconstitution would be avoided. By C4D1, a significant rise was seen in CD4+ TCR diversity but not in CD8+ TCR diversity (p=0.0027 vs p=0.16), and the rise was most apparent among complete responders (p=0.02).

Via the germline V gene, CDR1 is SGDLS and CDR2 YYNGEE. Counted from cysteine to phenylalanine, this CDR3 has 15 amino acids. Only the CDR3 portion is preserved as DNA: 45 bases, with reading frame beginning at the first base. V trim: 3 bases; J trim: 2 bases; unmatched bases: 6. The Qiagen DNeasy kit was used to extract genomic DNA both from unsorted PBMCs and from the negatively selected CD4+ and CD8+ fractions. TCR beta CDR3 regions were subjected to amplification by immunoSEQ multiplex PCR with primers that anneal to V and J segments. A synthetic immune receptor repertoire was used to minimize amplification bias, and any remaining bias was removed computationally after sequencing. The authors' analysis ran thus. Custom Python scripts were used to quantify repertoire diversity as the Shannon entropy index. The unsorted, CD4+ and CD8+ repertoires were each analyzed separately, with the exception of combined analyses, where CD4+ and CD8+ sequences were merged in silico. A clone counted as expanded when the clone's frequency after treatment rose at least 2-fold relative to C1D1, and clones undetected at baseline were given a pseudocount of 0.5. Singleton clones were defined as clones with 0 or 1 copy at C1D1, and non-singleton clones were defined as clones with 2 or more copies. Clones expanded in unsorted samples were assigned a CD4+, CD8+ or unknown annotation through matching of protein sequences in sorted samples from the same patient. Diversity changes from C1D1 to C4D1 were tested in paired samples using Wilcoxon tests. TCRdb re-hosts the immuneACCESS table, in-frame sequences only. Its copies lack some clones; in the studies checked, an unresolved V gene accounts for under half of them, and the cause for the rest is not known. Clone size and the V and J calls come from that table; the DNA yielded D and trimming. This sample comprises 9,500 to 12,000 clones, approximately 81% of them detected only once. Together, the top ten hold 30% to 40% of the sample.

The time point label here, explained by the study, means: cycle 4 day 1 (C4D1), after six to seven weeks of nivolumab. Every trial patient had relapsed after autologous stem cell transplantation, and cohorts A, B and C differed in prior brentuximab vedotin exposure. Using a Miltenyi CD8+ T cell isolation kit, CD8+ T cells were purified from thawed PBMCs through magnetic negative selection. The trial cohort comprised a few dozen patients with relapsed/refractory classical Hodgkin lymphoma whose best overall responses were complete response, partial response or progressive disease. Nivolumab dosing was 3 mg/kg intravenously every 2 weeks, continuing until either disease progression or unacceptable toxicity. Single-agent nivolumab was administered to trial patients in the multi-cohort phase II CheckMate 205 trial. Best overall response was determined by an independent review committee according to the 2007 International Working Group response criteria. Trial PBMCs were obtained immediately prior to nivolumab initiation (C1D1) and on therapy at cycle 2 day 1 and cycle 4 day 1. Peripheral blood was collected in 8 mL Vacutainer Cell Preparation Tubes, from which PBMCs were isolated by centrifugation and then cryopreserved. Purified CD4+ and CD8+ fractions were prepared only for cases with an additional available PBMC sample. Magnetically labelled cells were removed on LS columns in a quadroMACS separator, and the flow-through was collected as the purified fraction.

As regards this clone: No cognate antigen has been identified for it. There are no base qualities to consult, and no much larger clone falls within one base.

The sample was CD8+ T cells from blood, taken before the fourth cycle of nivolumab. Recombination linked TRBV9 to TRBJ2-5; TRBD2 lines up with 8 middle nucleotides. This TCR came from a human donor with classical Hodgkin lymphoma. The donor label of this sample is uncertain. At the DNA level, the sequence is TGTGCCAGCAGCGCCCCCGGGAGGGGGCAAGAGACCCAGTACTTC. Its coded protein is CASSAPGRGQETQYF.